A selection of T cell receptor beta chains follows, all from one sample in a study of blood T cells in healthy people across ages. TCRdb used MiXCR to reprocess the 5' RACE reads, holding one entry per CDR3 protein. Among fewer than 900,000 distinct CDR3 sequences listed, about 40% were seen once. Sequencing was carried out using blood. The receptor set was obtained from an older woman in good health. Both conserved end residues are part of each CDR3. D genes are given only for firm matches. Clone size is stated in some rows and not others, as once, few, many or a class when expanded.

v_gene: TRBV7-2; d_gene: TRBD2; abundance: few; j_gene: TRBJ2-1; CDR3aa: CASSLVGGVMHNEQFF; CDR3nt: TGTGCCAGCAGCTTAGTGGGGGGGGTGATGCACAATGAGCAGTTCTTC
v_gene: TRBV3-1; d_gene: -; abundance: many; j_gene: TRBJ2-5; CDR3aa: CASRHQETQYF; CDR3nt: TGTGCCAGCAGACACCAAGAGACCCAGTACTTC
v_gene: TRBV6-6; d_gene: -; abundance: -; j_gene: TRBJ1-1; CDR3aa: CASKGGGLNTEAFF; CDR3nt: TGTGCCAGTAAAGGTGGAGGGTTGAACACTGAAGCTTTCTTT
v_gene: TRBV20-1; d_gene: -; abundance: few; j_gene: TRBJ2-1; CDR3aa: CSASMGSGENEQFF; CDR3nt: TGCAGTGCTAGTATGGGTTCCGGGGAGAATGAGCAGTTCTTC
v_gene: TRBV5-1; d_gene: TRBD1; abundance: -; j_gene: TRBJ2-3; CDR3aa: CASSLEGGAGTDTQYF; CDR3nt: TGCGCCAGCAGCTTGGAAGGGGGCGCCGGCACAGATACGCAGTATTTT
v_gene: TRBV20-1; d_gene: -; abundance: -; j_gene: TRBJ1-1; CDR3aa: CSARDFGQNGGDTEAFF; CDR3nt: TGCAGTGCTAGAGATTTCGGGCAAAACGGAGGGGACACTGAAGCTTTCTTT
v_gene: TRBV7-2; d_gene: TRBD1; abundance: -; j_gene: TRBJ1-1; CDR3aa: CASSWAHGTGLDTEAFF; CDR3nt: TGTGCCAGCAGCTGGGCCCATGGGACAGGGTTAGACACTGAAGCTTTCTTT
v_gene: TRBV12-3/TRBV12-4; d_gene: -; abundance: -; j_gene: TRBJ2-7; CDR3aa: CASRPLWSSYEQYF; CDR3nt: TGTGCCAGCAGACCACTCTGGAGCTCCTACGAGCAGTACTTC
v_gene: TRBV29-1; d_gene: TRBD2; abundance: -; j_gene: TRBJ2-1; CDR3aa: CSVEDRAGQTYNEQFF; CDR3nt: TGCAGCGTTGAAGACCGAGCGGGGCAGACCTACAATGAGCAGTTCTTC
v_gene: TRBV20-1; d_gene: -; abundance: -; j_gene: TRBJ2-5; CDR3aa: CSARDWRMEGARETQYF; CDR3nt: TGCAGTGCTAGAGATTGGAGGATGGAGGGGGCACGGGAGACCCAGTACTTC
v_gene: TRBV9; d_gene: TRBD1; abundance: few; j_gene: TRBJ2-5; CDR3aa: CASSVSGTGARETQYF; CDR3nt: TGTGCCAGCAGCGTTTCCGGGACAGGGGCTAGGGAGACCCAGTACTTC
v_gene: TRBV5-1; d_gene: -; abundance: few; j_gene: TRBJ2-3; CDR3aa: CASSLREARRDTQYF; CDR3nt: TGCGCCAGCAGCTTGAGGGAGGCTCGCCGTGATACGCAGTATTTT
v_gene: TRBV27; d_gene: -; abundance: -; j_gene: TRBJ2-7; CDR3aa: CASSRLAGYEQYF; CDR3nt: TGTGCCAGCAGCCGGCTAGCTGGCTACGAGCAGTACTTC
v_gene: TRBV7-3; d_gene: TRBD1; abundance: -; j_gene: TRBJ1-1; CDR3aa: CASSLTGGRDTEAFF; CDR3nt: TGTGCCAGCAGCCTAACAGGGGGCAGGGACACTGAAGCTTTCTTT
v_gene: TRBV11-1; d_gene: -; abundance: -; j_gene: TRBJ1-1; CDR3aa: CASSPGSRAEAFF; CDR3nt: TGTGCCAGCAGCCCAGGGTCTCGGGCTGAAGCTTTCTTT
v_gene: TRBV27; d_gene: -; abundance: -; j_gene: TRBJ2-7; CDR3aa: CASSFARAHEQYF; CDR3nt: TGTGCCAGCAGTTTCGCCAGGGCCCACGAGCAGTACTTC
v_gene: TRBV28; d_gene: TRBD1; abundance: -; j_gene: TRBJ2-7; CDR3aa: CASSSLDRGLVYEQYF; CDR3nt: TGTGCCAGCAGTTCACTGGACAGGGGATTAGTCTACGAGCAGTACTTC
v_gene: TRBV21-1; d_gene: -; abundance: -; j_gene: TRBJ2-5; CDR3aa: CASSKYLVGLAGYQETQYF; CDR3nt: TGTGCCAGCAGCAAATATTTAGTCGGACTAGCGGGGTACCAAGAGACCCAGTACTTC
v_gene: TRBV12-3/TRBV12-4; d_gene: -; abundance: -; j_gene: TRBJ1-1; CDR3aa: CASSFDPNTEAFF; CDR3nt: TGTGCCAGCAGTTTCGACCCAAACACTGAAGCTTTCTTT
v_gene: TRBV5-1; d_gene: -; abundance: few; j_gene: TRBJ2-4; CDR3aa: CASSPGGEGNIQYF; CDR3nt: TGCGCCAGCAGCCCGGGGGGCGAAGGAAACATTCAGTACTTC
v_gene: TRBV6-2/TRBV6-3; d_gene: TRBD1; abundance: -; j_gene: TRBJ2-7; CDR3aa: CASRDRESGEQYF; CDR3nt: TGTGCCAGCAGGGACAGGGAATCGGGCGAGCAGTACTTC
v_gene: TRBV28; d_gene: -; abundance: -; j_gene: TRBJ2-1; CDR3aa: CASSFAVLANSYNEQFF; CDR3nt: TGTGCCAGCAGTTTTGCCGTTCTAGCGAACTCCTACAATGAGCAGTTCTTC
v_gene: TRBV6-5; d_gene: -; abundance: few; j_gene: TRBJ2-5; CDR3aa: CASSYSGTWETQYF; CDR3nt: TGTGCCAGCAGTTACTCGGGGACTTGGGAGACCCAGTACTTC
v_gene: TRBV6-2/TRBV6-3; d_gene: -; abundance: few; j_gene: TRBJ2-7; CDR3aa: CASSYSNRHEQYF; CDR3nt: TGTGCCAGCAGTTACTCGAATCGGCACGAGCAGTACTTC
v_gene: TRBV7-8; d_gene: TRBD2; abundance: -; j_gene: TRBJ2-5; CDR3aa: CASSLGLAGRRGRETQYF; CDR3nt: TGTGCCAGCAGCTTAGGACTAGCGGGGAGGCGCGGTAGGGAGACCCAGTACTTC
v_gene: TRBV29-1; d_gene: -; abundance: -; j_gene: TRBJ2-7; CDR3aa: CSAGDGEVYEQYF; CDR3nt: TGCAGCGCCGGGGACGGCGAAGTCTACGAGCAGTACTTC
v_gene: TRBV20-1; d_gene: -; abundance: -; j_gene: TRBJ2-2; CDR3aa: CSARGPENTGELFF; CDR3nt: TGCAGTGCTAGAGGTCCAGAGAACACCGGGGAGCTGTTTTTT
v_gene: TRBV4-2; d_gene: TRBD2; abundance: -; j_gene: TRBJ2-1; CDR3aa: CASSLGTSGSSSGYEQFF; CDR3nt: TGTGCCAGCAGCCTCGGTACTAGCGGGAGTTCCTCAGGCTATGAGCAGTTCTTC
v_gene: TRBV29-1; d_gene: -; abundance: -; j_gene: TRBJ2-7; CDR3aa: CSVANRTKTYEQYF; CDR3nt: TGCAGCGTTGCAAACAGAACCAAAACCTACGAGCAGTACTTC
v_gene: TRBV28; d_gene: -; abundance: few; j_gene: TRBJ1-2; CDR3aa: CASSLGGMNYGYTF; CDR3nt: TGTGCCAGCAGTTTAGGGGGAATGAACTATGGCTACACCTTC
v_gene: TRBV6-5; d_gene: -; abundance: few; j_gene: TRBJ2-3; CDR3aa: CASRDSWDPLTDTQYF; CDR3nt: TGTGCCAGCAGGGACTCCTGGGACCCACTTACAGATACGCAGTATTTT
v_gene: TRBV2; d_gene: -; abundance: few; j_gene: TRBJ1-2; CDR3aa: CASSEERSHGYTF; CDR3nt: TGTGCCAGCAGTGAGGAGAGGTCTCATGGCTACACCTTC
v_gene: TRBV20-1; d_gene: -; abundance: -; j_gene: TRBJ1-1; CDR3aa: CSAADGTMNTEAFF; CDR3nt: TGCAGTGCTGCGGACGGGACGATGAACACTGAAGCTTTCTTT
v_gene: TRBV6-6; d_gene: -; abundance: -; j_gene: TRBJ2-3; CDR3aa: CASSRSSSTDTQYF; CDR3nt: TGTGCCAGCAGCCGTTCGTCGAGCACAGATACGCAGTATTTT
v_gene: TRBV7-3; d_gene: -; abundance: -; j_gene: TRBJ2-1; CDR3aa: CASSVSGVGNEQFF; CDR3nt: TGTGCCAGCAGCGTGAGTGGGGTGGGGAATGAGCAGTTCTTC
v_gene: TRBV5-1; d_gene: -; abundance: -; j_gene: TRBJ1-1; CDR3aa: CASSDLSGALNTEAFF; CDR3nt: TGCGCCAGCAGCGATCTATCCGGGGCCCTGAACACTGAAGCTTTCTTT
v_gene: TRBV29-1; d_gene: -; abundance: -; j_gene: TRBJ2-2; CDR3aa: CSAAGPSNTGELFF; CDR3nt: TGCAGCGCCGCGGGTCCTTCGAACACCGGGGAGCTGTTTTTT
v_gene: TRBV7-2; d_gene: -; abundance: -; j_gene: TRBJ2-3; CDR3aa: CASSNPSTDTQYF; CDR3nt: TGTGCCAGCAGCAACCCGAGCACAGATACGCAGTATTTT
v_gene: TRBV20-1; d_gene: TRBD1; abundance: few; j_gene: TRBJ2-5; CDR3aa: CSAREWTGPQETQYF; CDR3nt: TGCAGTGCTAGGGAATGGACAGGCCCCCAGGAGACCCAGTACTTC
v_gene: TRBV4-3; d_gene: TRBD2; abundance: once; j_gene: TRBJ2-3; CDR3aa: CASSQDRGGSQYF; CDR3nt: TGCGCCAGCAGCCAAGATCGGGGGGGGTCGCAGTATTTT
v_gene: TRBV12-3/TRBV12-4; d_gene: TRBD2; abundance: -; j_gene: TRBJ2-1; CDR3aa: CASRIPGLADNEQFF; CDR3nt: TGTGCCAGCAGAATTCCGGGACTAGCGGACAATGAGCAGTTCTTC
v_gene: TRBV20-1; d_gene: -; abundance: -; j_gene: TRBJ1-2; CDR3aa: CSAEATEGKNYGYTF; CDR3nt: TGCAGTGCGGAGGCAACGGAAGGCAAGAACTATGGCTACACCTTC
v_gene: TRBV20-1; d_gene: -; abundance: -; j_gene: TRBJ1-2; CDR3aa: CSTSVNYGYTF; CDR3nt: TGCAGTACCTCGGTTAACTATGGCTACACCTTC
v_gene: TRBV7-2; d_gene: TRBD2; abundance: -; j_gene: TRBJ2-5; CDR3aa: CASSPGLEWETQYF; CDR3nt: TGTGCCAGCAGTCCGGGACTAGAGTGGGAGACCCAGTACTTC
v_gene: TRBV12-3/TRBV12-4; d_gene: TRBD2; abundance: -; j_gene: TRBJ2-3; CDR3aa: CAGRLAGGSTDTQYF; CDR3nt: TGTGCCGGCAGATTAGCGGGGGGCAGCACAGATACGCAGTATTTT
v_gene: TRBV20-1; d_gene: -; abundance: -; j_gene: TRBJ1-1; CDR3aa: CSASGGGRNTEAFF; CDR3nt: TGCAGTGCTAGTGGAGGTGGGCGGAACACTGAAGCTTTCTTT
v_gene: TRBV7-2; d_gene: -; abundance: -; j_gene: TRBJ2-4; CDR3aa: CASSPLGRSTKNIQYF; CDR3nt: TGTGCCAGCAGCCCCCTCGGGCGGAGCACCAAAAACATTCAGTACTTC
v_gene: TRBV6-2/TRBV6-3; d_gene: -; abundance: -; j_gene: TRBJ2-7; CDR3aa: CASSSPGQGTEQYF; CDR3nt: TGTGCCAGCAGTTCTCCGGGGCAGGGGACCGAGCAGTACTTC
v_gene: TRBV10-2; d_gene: TRBD2; abundance: few; j_gene: TRBJ2-1; CDR3aa: CASSDPTLAGSLVEQFF; CDR3nt: TGCGCCAGCAGTGACCCGACACTAGCGGGAAGTTTAGTTGAGCAGTTCTTC